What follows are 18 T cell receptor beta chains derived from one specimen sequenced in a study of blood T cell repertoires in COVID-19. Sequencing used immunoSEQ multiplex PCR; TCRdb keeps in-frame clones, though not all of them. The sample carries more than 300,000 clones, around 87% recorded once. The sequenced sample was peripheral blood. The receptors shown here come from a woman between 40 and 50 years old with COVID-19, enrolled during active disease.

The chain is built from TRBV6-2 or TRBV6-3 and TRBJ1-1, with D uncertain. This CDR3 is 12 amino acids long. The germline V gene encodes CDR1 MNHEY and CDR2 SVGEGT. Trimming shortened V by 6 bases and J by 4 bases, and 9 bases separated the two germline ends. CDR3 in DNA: TGTGCCAGCAGCCCCTTATTCACTGAAGCTTTCTTT. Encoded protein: CASSPLFTEAFF.

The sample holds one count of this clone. CDR3: CASSLRGRADLFEKLFF. The CDR3 DNA sequence: TGTGCCAGCAGTTTACGGGGGAGGGCGGATCTCTTCGAAAAACTGTTTTTT. V is TRBV27 and J is TRBJ1-4, with D possibly TRBD1 on 5 matching bases. The CDR3 has 17 residues. V was clipped by 2 bases and J by 8 bases, with 21 bases between them. Germline CDR1 MNHEY, CDR2 SMNVEV (reference sequence).

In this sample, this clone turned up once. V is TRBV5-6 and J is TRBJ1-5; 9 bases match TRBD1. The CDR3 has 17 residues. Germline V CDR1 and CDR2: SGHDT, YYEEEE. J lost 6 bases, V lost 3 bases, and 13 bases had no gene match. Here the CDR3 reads CASSSWAQQGASQPQHF. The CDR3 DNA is TGTGCCAGCAGCTCCTGGGCCCAACAGGGGGCGAGTCAGCCCCAGCATTTT.

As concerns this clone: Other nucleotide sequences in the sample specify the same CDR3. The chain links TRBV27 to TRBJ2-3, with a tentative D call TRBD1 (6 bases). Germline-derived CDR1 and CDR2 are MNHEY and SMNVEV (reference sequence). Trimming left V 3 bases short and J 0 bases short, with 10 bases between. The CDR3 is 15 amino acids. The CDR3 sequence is CASSFQGQSTDTQYF. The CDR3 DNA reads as TGTGCCAGCAGTTTCCAGGGGCAGAGCACAGATACGCAGTATTTT.

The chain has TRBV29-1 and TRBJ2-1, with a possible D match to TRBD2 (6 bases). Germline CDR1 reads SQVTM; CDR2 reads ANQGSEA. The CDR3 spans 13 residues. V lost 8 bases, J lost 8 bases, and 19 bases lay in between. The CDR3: CSTPGSRAHEQFF. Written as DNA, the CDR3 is TGCAGCACCCCCGGGAGCAGGGCCCATGAGCAGTTCTTC.

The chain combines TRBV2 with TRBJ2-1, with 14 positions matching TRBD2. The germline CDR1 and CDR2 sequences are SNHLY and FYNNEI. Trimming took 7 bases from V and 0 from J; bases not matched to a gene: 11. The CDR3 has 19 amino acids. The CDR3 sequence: CASTVPGLAGASSYNEQFF. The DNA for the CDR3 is TGTGCCAGCACGGTACCGGGACTAGCGGGGGCGAGCTCCTACAATGAGCAGTTCTTC.

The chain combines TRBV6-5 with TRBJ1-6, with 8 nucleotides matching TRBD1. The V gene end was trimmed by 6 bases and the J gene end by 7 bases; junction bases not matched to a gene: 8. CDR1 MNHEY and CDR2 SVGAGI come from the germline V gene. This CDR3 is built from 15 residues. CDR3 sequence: CASRAPGQANSPLHF. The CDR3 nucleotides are TGTGCCAGCAGAGCCCCGGGACAGGCGAATTCACCCCTCCACTTT.

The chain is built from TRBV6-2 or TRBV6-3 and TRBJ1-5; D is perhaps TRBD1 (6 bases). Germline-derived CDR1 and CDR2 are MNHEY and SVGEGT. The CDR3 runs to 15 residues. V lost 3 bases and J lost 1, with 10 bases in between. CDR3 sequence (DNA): TGTGCCAGCAGTTATAGGACAGAGAGCAATCAGCCCCAGCATTTT. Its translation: CASSYRTESNQPQHF.

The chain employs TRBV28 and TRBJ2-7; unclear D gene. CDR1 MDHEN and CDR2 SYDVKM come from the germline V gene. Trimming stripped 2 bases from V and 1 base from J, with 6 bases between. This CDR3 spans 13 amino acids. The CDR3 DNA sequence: TGTGCCAGCAGTTTAGGCAGGTCCTACGAGCAGTACTTC. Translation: CASSLGRSYEQYF.

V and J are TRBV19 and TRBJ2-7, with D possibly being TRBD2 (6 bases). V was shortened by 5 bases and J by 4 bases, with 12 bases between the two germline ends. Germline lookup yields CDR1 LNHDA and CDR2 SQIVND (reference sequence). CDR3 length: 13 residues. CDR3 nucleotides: TGTGCCAGTAGTTCGGGCGGGAAGTACGAGCAGTACTTC. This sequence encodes CASSSGGKYEQYF.

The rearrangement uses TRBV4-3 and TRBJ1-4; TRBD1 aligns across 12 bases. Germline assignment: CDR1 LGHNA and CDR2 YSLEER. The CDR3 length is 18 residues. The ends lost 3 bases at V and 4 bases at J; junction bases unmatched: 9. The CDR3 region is CASSHTRDRGRFNEKLFF. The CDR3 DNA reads TGCGCCAGCAGCCACACCAGGGACAGGGGGCGATTTAATGAAAAACTGTTTTTT.

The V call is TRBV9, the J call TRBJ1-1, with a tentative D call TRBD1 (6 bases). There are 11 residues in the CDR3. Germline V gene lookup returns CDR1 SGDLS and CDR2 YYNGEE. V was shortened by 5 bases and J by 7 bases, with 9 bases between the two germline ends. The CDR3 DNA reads TGTGCCAGCAGGGCACAGGGTGAAGCTTTCTTT. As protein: CASRAQGEAFF.

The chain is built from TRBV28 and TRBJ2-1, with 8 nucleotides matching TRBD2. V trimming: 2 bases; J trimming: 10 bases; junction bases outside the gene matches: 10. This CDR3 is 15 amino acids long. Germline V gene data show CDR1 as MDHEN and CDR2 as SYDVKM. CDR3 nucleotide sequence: TGTGCCAGCAGTTTACAGTCAGCGGGAGCAGAAGAGCAGTTCTTC. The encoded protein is CASSLQSAGAEEQFF. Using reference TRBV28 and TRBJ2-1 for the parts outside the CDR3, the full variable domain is DVKVTQSSRYLVKRTGEKVFLECVQDMDHENMFWYRQDPGLGLRLIYFSYDVKMKEKGDIPEGYSVSREKKERFSLILESASTNQTSMYLCASSLQSAGAEEQFFGPGTRLTVL.

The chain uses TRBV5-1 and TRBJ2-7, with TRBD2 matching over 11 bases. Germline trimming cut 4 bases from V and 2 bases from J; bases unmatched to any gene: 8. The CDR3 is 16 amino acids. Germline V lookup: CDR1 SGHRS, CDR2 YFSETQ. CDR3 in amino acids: CASSPFTSGSPYEQYF. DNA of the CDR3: TGCGCCAGCAGCCCATTTACTAGCGGGAGCCCCTACGAGCAGTACTTC.

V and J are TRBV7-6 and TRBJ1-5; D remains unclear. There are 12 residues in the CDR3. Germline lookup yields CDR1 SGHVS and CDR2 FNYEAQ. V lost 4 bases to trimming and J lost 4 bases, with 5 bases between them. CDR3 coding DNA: TGTGCCAGCAGCTCCGGGAATCAGCCCCAGCATTTT. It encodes CASSSGNQPQHF.

In DNA, the CDR3 is TGTGCCAGCAGCCCACAGGCTAACTATGGCTACACCTTC. It translates to CASSPQANYGYTF. The rearrangement joins TRBV11-1 to TRBJ1-2; D perhaps matches TRBD1 (5 bases). The CDR3 covers 13 residues. The germline CDR1 and CDR2 sequences are SGHAT and FQDESV (reference sequence). The V end lost 5 bases, the J end lost 0 bases, and 7 bases lay between the germline ends.

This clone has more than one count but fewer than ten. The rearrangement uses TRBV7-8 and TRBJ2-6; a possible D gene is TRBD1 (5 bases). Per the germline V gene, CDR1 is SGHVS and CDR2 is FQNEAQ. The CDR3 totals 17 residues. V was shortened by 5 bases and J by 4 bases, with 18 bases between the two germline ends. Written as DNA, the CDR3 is TGTGCCAGCAGCCGAGATATAGGGGTGTCCGGGGCCAACGTCCTGACTTTC. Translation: CASSRDIGVSGANVLTF.

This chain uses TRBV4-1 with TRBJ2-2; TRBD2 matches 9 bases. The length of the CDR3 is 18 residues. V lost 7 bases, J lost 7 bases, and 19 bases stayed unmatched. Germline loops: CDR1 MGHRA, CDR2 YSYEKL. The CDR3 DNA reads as TGCGCCAGCACCTCCGGGGCCTTAGCGGGAGATCCTGTCGGGGAGCTGTTTTTT. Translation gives CASTSGALAGDPVGELFF.